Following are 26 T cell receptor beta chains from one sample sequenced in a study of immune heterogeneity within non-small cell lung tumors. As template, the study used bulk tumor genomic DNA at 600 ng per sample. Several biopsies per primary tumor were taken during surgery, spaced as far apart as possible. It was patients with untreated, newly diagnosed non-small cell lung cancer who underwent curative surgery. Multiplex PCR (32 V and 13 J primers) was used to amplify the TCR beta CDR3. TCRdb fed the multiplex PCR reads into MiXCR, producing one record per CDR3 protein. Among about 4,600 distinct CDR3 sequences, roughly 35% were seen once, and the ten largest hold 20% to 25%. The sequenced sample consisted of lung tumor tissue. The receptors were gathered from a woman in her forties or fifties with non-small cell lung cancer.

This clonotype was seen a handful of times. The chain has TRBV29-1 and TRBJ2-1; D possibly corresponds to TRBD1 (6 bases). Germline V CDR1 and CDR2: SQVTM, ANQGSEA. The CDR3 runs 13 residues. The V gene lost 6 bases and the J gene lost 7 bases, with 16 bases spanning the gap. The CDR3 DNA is TGCAGCGTCCGACGTGGGGGCGGAAATGAGCAGTTCTTC. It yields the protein CSVRRGGGNEQFF.

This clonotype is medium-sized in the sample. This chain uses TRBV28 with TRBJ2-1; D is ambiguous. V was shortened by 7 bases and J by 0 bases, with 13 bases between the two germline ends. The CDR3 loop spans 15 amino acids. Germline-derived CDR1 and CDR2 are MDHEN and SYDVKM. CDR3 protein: CASTLSESSYNEQFF. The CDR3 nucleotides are TGTGCCAGCACACTTTCGGAATCCTCCTACAATGAGCAGTTCTTC.

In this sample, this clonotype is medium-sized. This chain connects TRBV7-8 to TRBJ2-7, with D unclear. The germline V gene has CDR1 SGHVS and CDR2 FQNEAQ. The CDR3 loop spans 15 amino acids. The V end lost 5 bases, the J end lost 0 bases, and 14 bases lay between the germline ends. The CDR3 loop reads CASSPLGQLSYEQYF. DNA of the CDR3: TGTGCCAGCAGCCCATTGGGCCAACTCTCCTACGAGCAGTACTTC.

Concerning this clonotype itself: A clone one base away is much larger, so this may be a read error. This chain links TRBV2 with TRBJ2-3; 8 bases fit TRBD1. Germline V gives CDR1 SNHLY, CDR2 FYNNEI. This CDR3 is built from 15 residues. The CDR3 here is CASGDDRGRTDTQYF. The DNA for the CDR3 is TGTGCCAGCGGTGACGACAGGGGCCGCACAGATACGCAGTATTTT.

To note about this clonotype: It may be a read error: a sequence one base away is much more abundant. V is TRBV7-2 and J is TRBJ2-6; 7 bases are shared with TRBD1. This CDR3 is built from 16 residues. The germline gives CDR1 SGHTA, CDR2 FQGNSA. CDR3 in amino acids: CSSSMRDSSGANVLTF. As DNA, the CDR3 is TGTTCCAGCAGCATGAGGGACAGCTCTGGGGCCAACGTCCTGACTTTC.

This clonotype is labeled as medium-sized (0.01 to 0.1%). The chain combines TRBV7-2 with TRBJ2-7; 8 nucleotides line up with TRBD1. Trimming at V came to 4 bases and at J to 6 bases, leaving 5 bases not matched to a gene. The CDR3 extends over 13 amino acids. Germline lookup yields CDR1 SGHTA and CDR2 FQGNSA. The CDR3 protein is CASSSQGAGEQYF. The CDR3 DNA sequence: TGTGCCAGCAGCTCCCAGGGGGCGGGCGAGCAGTACTTC.

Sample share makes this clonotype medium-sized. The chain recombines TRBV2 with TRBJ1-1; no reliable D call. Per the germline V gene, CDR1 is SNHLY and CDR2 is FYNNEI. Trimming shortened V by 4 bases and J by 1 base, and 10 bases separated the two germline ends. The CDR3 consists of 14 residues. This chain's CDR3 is CASSVDGGNTEAFF. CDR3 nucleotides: TGTGCCAGCAGTGTAGACGGTGGGAACACTGAAGCTTTCTTT.

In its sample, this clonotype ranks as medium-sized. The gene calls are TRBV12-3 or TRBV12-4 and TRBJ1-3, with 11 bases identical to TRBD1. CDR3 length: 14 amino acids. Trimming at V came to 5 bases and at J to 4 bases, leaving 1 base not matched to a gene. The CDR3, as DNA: TGTGCCAGCAGTGGACAGGGGGCAGGAAACACCATATATTTT. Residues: CASSGQGAGNTIYF.

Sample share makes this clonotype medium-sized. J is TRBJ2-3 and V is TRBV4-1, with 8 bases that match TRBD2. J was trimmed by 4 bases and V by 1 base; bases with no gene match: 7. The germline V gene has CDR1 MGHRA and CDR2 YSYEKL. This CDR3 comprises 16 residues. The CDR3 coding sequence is TGCGCCAGCAGCCAAGGACGGGGCGGGAGGCCAGATACGCAGTATTTT. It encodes CASSQGRGGRPDTQYF.

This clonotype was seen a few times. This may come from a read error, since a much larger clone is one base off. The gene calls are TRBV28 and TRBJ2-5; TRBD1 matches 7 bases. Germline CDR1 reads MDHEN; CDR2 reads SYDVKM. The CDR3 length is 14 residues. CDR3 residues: CAISLGDSQETQYF. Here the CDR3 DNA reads TGTGCCATCAGTCTGGGGGACAGTCAAGAGACCCAGTACTTC.

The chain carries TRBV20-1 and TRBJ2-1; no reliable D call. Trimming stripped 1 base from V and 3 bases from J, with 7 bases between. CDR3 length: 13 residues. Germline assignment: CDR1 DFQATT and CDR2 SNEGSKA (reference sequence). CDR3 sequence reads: CSARVENYNEQFF. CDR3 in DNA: TGCAGTGCTAGAGTGGAGAACTACAATGAGCAGTTCTTC.

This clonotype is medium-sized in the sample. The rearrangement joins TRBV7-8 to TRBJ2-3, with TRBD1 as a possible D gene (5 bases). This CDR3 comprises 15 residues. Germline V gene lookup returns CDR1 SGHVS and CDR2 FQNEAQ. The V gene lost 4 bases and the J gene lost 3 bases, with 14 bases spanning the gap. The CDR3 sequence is CASSYWTFGTDTQYF. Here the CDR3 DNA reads TGTGCCAGCAGCTATTGGACATTCGGGACAGATACGCAGTATTTT.

CDR3: CASSHETQYF. The CDR3 region has the DNA TGTGCCAGCAGTCACGAGACCCAGTACTTC. V gene TRBV27 combines with J gene TRBJ2-5; the D is unclear. Trimming stripped 5 bases from V and 5 bases from J, with 3 bases between. Looked up from germline, CDR1 is MNHEY and CDR2 is SMNVEV (reference sequence). This CDR3 has 10 residues.

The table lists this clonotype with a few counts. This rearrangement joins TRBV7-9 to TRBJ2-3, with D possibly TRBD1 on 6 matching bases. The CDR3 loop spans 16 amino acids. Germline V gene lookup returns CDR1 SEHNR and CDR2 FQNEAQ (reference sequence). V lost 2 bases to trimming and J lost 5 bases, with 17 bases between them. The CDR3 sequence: CASSLPGDKVEDTQYF. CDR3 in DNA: TGTGCCAGCAGCTTACCTGGGGACAAAGTGGAAGATACGCAGTATTTT. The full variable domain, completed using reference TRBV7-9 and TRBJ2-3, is DTGVSQNPRHKITKRGQNVTFRCDPISEHNRLYWYRQTLGQGPEFLTYFQNEAQLEKSRLLSDRFSAERPKGSFSTLEIQRTEQGDSAMYLCASSLPGDKVEDTQYFGPGTRLTVL.

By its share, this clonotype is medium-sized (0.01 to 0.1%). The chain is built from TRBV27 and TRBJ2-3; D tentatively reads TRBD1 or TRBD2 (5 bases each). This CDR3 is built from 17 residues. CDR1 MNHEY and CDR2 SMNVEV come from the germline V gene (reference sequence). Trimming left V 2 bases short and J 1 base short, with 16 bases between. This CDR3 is CASSLRRGQGRTDTQYF. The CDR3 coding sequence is TGTGCCAGCAGTTTACGGAGAGGGCAGGGCCGCACAGATACGCAGTATTTT.

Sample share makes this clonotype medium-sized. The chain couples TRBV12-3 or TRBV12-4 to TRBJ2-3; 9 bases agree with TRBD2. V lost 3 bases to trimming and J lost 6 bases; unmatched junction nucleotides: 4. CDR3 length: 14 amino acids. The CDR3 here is CASSFSSGTDTQYF. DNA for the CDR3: TGTGCCAGCAGTTTCTCTAGCGGGACGGATACGCAGTATTTT.

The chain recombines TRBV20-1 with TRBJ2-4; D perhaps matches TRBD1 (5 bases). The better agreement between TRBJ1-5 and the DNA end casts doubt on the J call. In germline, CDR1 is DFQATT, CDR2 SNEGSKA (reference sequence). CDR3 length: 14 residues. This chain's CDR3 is CSARGAGAAKGQHF. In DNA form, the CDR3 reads TGCAGTGCTAGAGGAGCGGGAGCCGCAAAGGGGCAGCATTTT.

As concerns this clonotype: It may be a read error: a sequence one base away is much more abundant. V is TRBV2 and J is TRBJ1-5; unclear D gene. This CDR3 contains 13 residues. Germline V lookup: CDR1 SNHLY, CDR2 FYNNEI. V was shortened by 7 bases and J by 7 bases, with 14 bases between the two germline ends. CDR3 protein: CASNCDIPQPQHF. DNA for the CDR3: TGTGCCAGCAACTGTGACATTCCCCAGCCCCAGCATTTT.

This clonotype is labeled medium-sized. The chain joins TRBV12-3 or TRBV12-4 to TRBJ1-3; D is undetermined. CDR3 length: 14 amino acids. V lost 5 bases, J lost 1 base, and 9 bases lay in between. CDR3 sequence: CASSPTASGNTIYF. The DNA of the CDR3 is TGTGCCAGCAGTCCGACTGCATCTGGAAACACCATATATTTT.

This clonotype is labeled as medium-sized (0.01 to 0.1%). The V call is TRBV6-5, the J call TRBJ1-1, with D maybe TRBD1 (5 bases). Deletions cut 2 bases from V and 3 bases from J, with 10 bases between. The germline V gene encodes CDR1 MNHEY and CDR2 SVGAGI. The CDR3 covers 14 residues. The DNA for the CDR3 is TGTGCCAGCAGTTACCCAGGGAAGGACACTGAAGCTTTCTTT. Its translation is CASSYPGKDTEAFF.

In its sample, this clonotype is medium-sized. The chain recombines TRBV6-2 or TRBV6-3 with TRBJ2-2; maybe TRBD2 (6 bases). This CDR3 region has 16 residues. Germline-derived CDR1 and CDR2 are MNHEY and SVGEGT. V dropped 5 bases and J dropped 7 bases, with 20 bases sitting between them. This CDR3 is CASSRALPVGGGELFF. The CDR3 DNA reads TGTGCCAGCAGTAGAGCCCTTCCGGTCGGGGGCGGGGAGCTGTTTTTT.

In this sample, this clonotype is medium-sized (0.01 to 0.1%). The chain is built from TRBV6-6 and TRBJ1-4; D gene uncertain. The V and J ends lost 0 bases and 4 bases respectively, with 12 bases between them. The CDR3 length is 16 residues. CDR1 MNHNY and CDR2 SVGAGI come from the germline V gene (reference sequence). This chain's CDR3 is CASSYSKAASNEKLFF. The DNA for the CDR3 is TGTGCCAGCAGTTACTCGAAGGCCGCCAGTAATGAAAAACTGTTTTTT.

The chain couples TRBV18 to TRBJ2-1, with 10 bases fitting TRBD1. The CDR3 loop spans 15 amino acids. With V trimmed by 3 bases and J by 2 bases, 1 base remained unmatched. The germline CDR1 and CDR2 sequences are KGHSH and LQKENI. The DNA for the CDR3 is TGTGCCAGCTCACCCGGACAGGGGGCCTACAATGAGCAGTTCTTC. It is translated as CASSPGQGAYNEQFF. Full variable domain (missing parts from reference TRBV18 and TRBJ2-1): NAGVMQNPRHLVRRRGQEARLRCSPMKGHSHVYWYRQLPEEGLKFMVYLQKENIIDESGMPKERFSAEFPKEGPSILRIQQVVRGDSAAYFCASSPGQGAYNEQFFGPGTRLTVL.

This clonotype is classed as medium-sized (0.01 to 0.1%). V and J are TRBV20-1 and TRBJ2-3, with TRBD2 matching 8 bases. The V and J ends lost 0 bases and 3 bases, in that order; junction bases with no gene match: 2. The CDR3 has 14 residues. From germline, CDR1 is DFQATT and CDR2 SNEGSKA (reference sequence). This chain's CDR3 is CSARDVAGTDTQYF. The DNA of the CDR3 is TGCAGTGCTAGAGATGTAGCGGGGACAGATACGCAGTATTTT.

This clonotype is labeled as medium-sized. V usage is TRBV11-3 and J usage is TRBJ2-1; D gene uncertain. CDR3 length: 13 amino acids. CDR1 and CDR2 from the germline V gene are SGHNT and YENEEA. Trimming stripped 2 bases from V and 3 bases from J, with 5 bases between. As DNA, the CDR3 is TGTGCCAGCAGCTTAAACAGCTACAATGAGCAGTTCTTC. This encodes CASSLNSYNEQFF.

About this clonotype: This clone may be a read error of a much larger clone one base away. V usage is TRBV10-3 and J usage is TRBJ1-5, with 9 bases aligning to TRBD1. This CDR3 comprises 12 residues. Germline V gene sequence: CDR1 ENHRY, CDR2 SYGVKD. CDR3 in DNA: TGTGCCATCAGCCGGGACAGGGAGCCCCGGCATTTT. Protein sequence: CAISRDREPRHF.